This T cell receptor beta chain originates from a study of cytomegalovirus exposure and HLA in healthy donors. This CDR3 is 12 amino acids long. CDR1 and CDR2 (germline): MNHEY, SVGAGI. V was cut by 4 bases and J by 8 bases, with 11 bases left in between. The study ran its PCR with 60 Vbeta and 13 Jbeta primers. TCRdb's table, derived via immunoSEQ multiplex PCR, lists solely in-frame clones and lacks some. Its table lists roughly 80,000 clones. This rearrangement joins TRBV6-5 to TRBJ1-1, with D possibly TRBD1 on 6 matching bases. The source material was PBMCs. The TCR originated in a woman between 25 and 40 years old in good health and CMV-seronegative. CDR3 DNA sequence: TGTGCCAGCAGTTTAGGGGGGGCCGAAGCTTTCTTT. Translating gives CASSLGGAEAFF.